Listed below are T cell receptor beta chains from one sample, sequenced in a study of T cell responses to AZD1222 COVID-19 vaccine. Data came from immunoSEQ multiplex PCR; TCRdb stores just in-frame clones and leaves some out. The sample has just under 150,000 clones, around 84% seen once. The sequencing used peripheral blood, collected 28 days after the second AZD1222 dose. The receptor source for this set is an adult who received the AZD1222 COVID-19 vaccine. Both conserved end residues are part of each CDR3. D genes are given only for firm matches. Clone size is not always given. Where it is, it says once, few, many or a class for expanded clones.

d_call,v_call,clone_size,cdr3_aa
NA,TRBV20-1,NA,CSARETNEQFF
NA,TRBV5-4,NA,CASSLSGTYSYNEQFF
NA,TRBV9,NA,CASSSESSGNTIYF
NA,TRBV6-2/TRBV6-3,NA,CASSYLGGGLREGQPQHF
NA,TRBV6-5,NA,CASTEGGQFYEQYF
NA,TRBV7-8,once,CASSLGDRLLFF
NA,TRBV28,NA,CASKSGLNYGYTF
TRBD1,TRBV10-2,NA,CASRKDREWCNQPQHF
NA,TRBV2,NA,CASRGGQSGFYEQYF
NA,TRBV18,NA,CASSPPERQPQHF
NA,TRBV11-3,NA,CASSTTSSGALNNEQFF
TRBD1,TRBV27,NA,CASRTPGQGDEQYF
NA,TRBV23-1,once,CASSQSAPRQNPYEQYF
TRBD1,TRBV6-5,NA,CASSLTGQNTEAFF
NA,TRBV15,NA,CATSRDPGFGGGDTQYF
TRBD1,TRBV19,NA,CATAVGQGGYEQYF
NA,TRBV6-6,NA,CASTRTASGNEQFF
NA,TRBV11-3,NA,CASSLNIYTGELFF
NA,TRBV5-1,NA,CASSLVRGNEKLFF
NA,TRBV7-9,NA,CASSLRAVTEAFF
NA,TRBV7-9,NA,CASSLDRQNTEAFF